This T cell receptor beta chain emerged from a study of T cells after somatic rescue of genetic block. The CDR3 contains 15 residues. The germline V gene has CDR1 SGHTA and CDR2 FQGNSA. Trimming at V came to 6 bases and at J to 0 bases, leaving 5 bases not matched to a gene. Concerning this clone: The sample has other DNA sequences that encode this CDR3 too.

Profiled with immunoSEQ multiplex PCR; TCRdb holds only in-frame clones, not every one. This sample carries 65,000 to 70,000 clones, 90% to 95% of them seen once, and the ten largest clones take about 3%. The TCR sequence derives from a man in his forties. The sample taken for sequencing was peripheral blood mononuclear cells (PBMCs). The chain joins TRBV7-2 to TRBJ1-5; 7 nucleotides agree with TRBD1. CDR3 region: CASSIQGYSNQPQHF. The CDR3 DNA reads TGTGCCAGCAGTATACAGGGGTATAGCAATCAGCCCCAGCATTTT.